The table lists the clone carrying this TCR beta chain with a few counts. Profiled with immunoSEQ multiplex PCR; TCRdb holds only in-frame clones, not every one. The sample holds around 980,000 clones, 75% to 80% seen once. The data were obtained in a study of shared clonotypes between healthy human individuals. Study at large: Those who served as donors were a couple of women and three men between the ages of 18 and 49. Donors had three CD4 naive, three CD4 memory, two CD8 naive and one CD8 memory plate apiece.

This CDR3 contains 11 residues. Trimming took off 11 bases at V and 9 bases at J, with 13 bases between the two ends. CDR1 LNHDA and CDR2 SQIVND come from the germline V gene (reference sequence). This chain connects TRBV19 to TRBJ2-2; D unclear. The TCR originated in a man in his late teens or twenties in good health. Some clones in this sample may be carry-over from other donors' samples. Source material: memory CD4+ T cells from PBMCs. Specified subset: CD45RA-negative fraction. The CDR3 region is CACLSYRELFF. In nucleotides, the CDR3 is TGTGCCTGCCTAAGTTACCGGGAGCTGTTTTTT.